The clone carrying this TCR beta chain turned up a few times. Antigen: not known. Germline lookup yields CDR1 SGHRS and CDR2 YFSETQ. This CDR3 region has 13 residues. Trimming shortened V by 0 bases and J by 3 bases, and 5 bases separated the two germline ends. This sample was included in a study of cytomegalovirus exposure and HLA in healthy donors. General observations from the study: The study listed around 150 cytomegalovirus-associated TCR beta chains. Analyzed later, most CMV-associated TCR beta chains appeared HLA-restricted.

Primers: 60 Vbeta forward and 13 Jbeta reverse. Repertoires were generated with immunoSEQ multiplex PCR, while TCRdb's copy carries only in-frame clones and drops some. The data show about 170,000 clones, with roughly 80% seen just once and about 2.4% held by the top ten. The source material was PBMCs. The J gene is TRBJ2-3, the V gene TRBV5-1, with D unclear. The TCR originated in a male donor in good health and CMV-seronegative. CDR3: CASSLVRTDTQYF. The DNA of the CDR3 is TGCGCCAGCAGCTTGGTGAGGACAGATACGCAGTATTTT.